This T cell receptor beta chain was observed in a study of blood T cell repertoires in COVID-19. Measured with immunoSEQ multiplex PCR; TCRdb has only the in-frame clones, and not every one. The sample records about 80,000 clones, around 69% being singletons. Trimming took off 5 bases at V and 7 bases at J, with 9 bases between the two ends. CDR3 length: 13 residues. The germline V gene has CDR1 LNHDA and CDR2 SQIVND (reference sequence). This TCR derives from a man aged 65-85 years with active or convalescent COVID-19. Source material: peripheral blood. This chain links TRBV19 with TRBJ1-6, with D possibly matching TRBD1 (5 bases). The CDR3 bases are TGTGCCAGTAGTCATACAGGAAATTCACCCCTCCACTTT. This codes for CASSHTGNSPLHF.